This passage covers 15 T cell receptor beta chains from one sample sequenced in a study of cytomegalovirus exposure and HLA in healthy donors (dated by TCRdb to about 2017). The library was obtained by the immunoSEQ multiplex PCR assay. The multiplex PCR relied on a mix of 60 forward primers for TCR Vbeta segments and 13 reverse primers for TCR Jbeta segments. Here the immuneACCESS table is served through TCRdb, limited to in-frame sequences with V and J called. Missing clones are a known gap in these copies; in checked studies unresolved V genes cover under half, and the rest lacks a known reason. Recorded for this sample are tens of thousands of clones; under 75% of them occurred a single time. The ten biggest clones cover 2.3% of the sample. Sequences were obtained from PBMCs. The receptors come from a human donor in good health.

This clone was seen once. J is TRBJ1-1 and V is TRBV6-5; 11 positions agree with TRBD1. CDR1 and CDR2 (germline): MNHEY, SVGAGI. The length of the CDR3 is 16 residues. The ends lost 2 bases at V and 3 bases at J; junction bases unmatched: 5. This CDR3 reads CASSYGTGGYDTEAFF. CDR3 bases: TGTGCCAGCAGTTACGGGACAGGGGGTTATGACACTGAAGCTTTCTTT.

This clone was counted between two and nine times. Here the CDR3 DNA reads TGTGCCAGCAGCTATGGGACTTTCTTTAACACTGAAGCTTTCTTT. Its translation: CASSYGTFFNTEAFF. The chain has TRBV5-5 and TRBJ1-1, with D perhaps matching TRBD1 (5 bases). CDR1 is SGHKS, CDR2 YYEKEE, per germline (reference sequence). This CDR3 contains 15 residues. V was pared by 3 bases and J by 2 bases, with 14 bases between. Variable domain in full (rest from reference TRBV5-5 and TRBJ1-1): DAGVTQSPTHLIKTRGQQVTLRCSPISGHKSVSWYQQVLGQGPQFIFQYYEKEERGRGNFPDRFSARQFPNYSSELNVNALLLGDSALYLCASSYGTFFNTEAFFGQGTRLTVV.

The chain joins TRBV18 to TRBJ2-3; 13 nucleotides align to TRBD2. Germline CDR1 reads KGHSH; CDR2 reads LQKENI. The length of the CDR3 is 16 residues. Trimming took 3 bases from V and 4 from J; bases not matched to a gene: 4. As DNA, the CDR3 is TGTGCCAGCTCACCGCCGACTAGCGGGAGGTCAGATACGCAGTATTTT. Residues: CASSPPTSGRSDTQYF.

This chain connects TRBV4-1 to TRBJ2-7; no reliable D call. V lost 1 base to trimming and J lost 0 bases, with 7 bases between them. CDR3 length equals 14 residues. Germline CDR1 is MGHRA and CDR2 is YSYEKL. CDR3 region: CASSQGLFSYEQYF. In nucleotides, the CDR3 is TGCGCCAGCAGCCAAGGACTGTTCTCCTACGAGCAGTACTTC.

The rearrangement uses TRBV18 and TRBJ1-1; D remains ambiguous. Germline V gene sequence: CDR1 KGHSH, CDR2 LQKENI. This CDR3 region has 14 residues. The V end lost 6 bases, the J end lost 5 bases, and 16 bases lay between the germline ends. In DNA, the CDR3 is TGTGCCAGCTCCCCGTTCGGGGAGGCGACTGAAGCTTTCTTT. As protein: CASSPFGEATEAFF.

A few counts support this clone. This rearrangement joins TRBV19 to TRBJ1-5, with 11 bases that match TRBD1. V shed 3 bases and J 7 bases; nucleotides not matched to a gene: 11. This CDR3 region has 17 residues. Germline V gene lookup returns CDR1 LNHDA and CDR2 SQIVND (reference sequence). CDR3 region: CASSMVVGQGARQPQHF. As DNA, the CDR3 is TGTGCCAGTAGTATGGTGGTCGGACAGGGGGCGAGACAGCCCCAGCATTTT.

The V gene is TRBV7-3, the J gene TRBJ2-1; D is possibly TRBD2 (5 bases). V gave up 4 bases and J gave up 4 bases, with 8 bases separating them. The CDR3 spans 13 residues. Germline V CDR1 and CDR2: SGHTA, FQGTGA. Written as DNA, the CDR3 is TGTGCCAGCAGCTCCGGGGAGTACAATGAGCAGTTCTTC. It yields the protein CASSSGEYNEQFF. The entire variable domain, with the rest obtained from reference TRBV7-3 and TRBJ2-1, is as follows: GAGVSQTPSNKVTEKGKYVELRCDPISGHTALYWYRQSLGQGPEFLIYFQGTGAADDSGLPNDRFFAVRPEGSVSTLKIQRTERGDSAVYLCASSSGEYNEQFFGPGTRLTVL.

The V gene is TRBV7-2, the J gene TRBJ2-7; 11 bases map to TRBD2. Germline CDR1 and CDR2: SGHTA and FQGNSA. The CDR3 covers 14 residues. V was pared by 5 bases and J by 2 bases, with 2 bases of the junction left unmatched. The CDR3 here is CASSLSGGAYEQYF. DNA of the CDR3: TGTGCCAGCAGCCTTAGCGGGGGGGCCTACGAGCAGTACTTC.

The rearrangement links TRBV4-3 to TRBJ2-5; 8 bases fit TRBD1. The CDR3 runs to 14 residues. Germline V gene lookup returns CDR1 LGHNA and CDR2 YSLEER. V shed 4 bases and J 2 bases; nucleotides not matched to a gene: 3. The CDR3 nucleotides read TGCGCCAGCAGCCCGGGACAGGTGCAAGAGACCCAGTACTTC. This encodes CASSPGQVQETQYF.

V and J are TRBV7-8 and TRBJ2-1, with 7 positions matching TRBD2. Losses at the gene ends were 1 base for V and 9 bases for J; bases not matched to a gene: 12. Germline loops: CDR1 SGHVS, CDR2 FQNEAQ. The CDR3 has 16 residues. CDR3 sequence (DNA): TGTGCCAGCAGCTTAGTGCGACTAGCCCGAGGGAGTGAGCAGTTCTTC. Translated: CASSLVRLARGSEQFF.

The V gene is TRBV6-1, the J gene TRBJ2-3; 12 bases are a match to TRBD2. The CDR3 is 16 residues long. Germline V gives CDR1 MNHNS, CDR2 SASEGT. Trimming cost V 4 bases and J 4 bases; bases outside gene matches: 6. CDR3 nucleotide sequence: TGTGCCAGCAGTGCGACTAGCGGGGGATTTCCAGATACGCAGTATTTT. Encoded protein: CASSATSGGFPDTQYF.

In regard to this clone: Other DNA sequences from this sample encode an identical CDR3 as well. The chain employs TRBV7-3 and TRBJ1-2; possibly TRBD1 for D (6 bases). This CDR3 has 13 residues. In germline, CDR1 is SGHTA, CDR2 FQGTGA. V gave up 2 bases and J gave up 2 bases, with 6 bases separating them. CDR3 nucleotide sequence: TGTGCCAGCAGCTTACAGGGGAACTATGGCTACACCTTC. Translating it yields CASSLQGNYGYTF.

The rearrangement joins TRBV5-1 to TRBJ2-1; D is unclear. The CDR3 has 14 amino acids. V was pared by 4 bases and J by 2 bases, with 10 bases between. Germline-derived CDR1 and CDR2 are SGHRS and YFSETQ. The CDR3 DNA sequence: TGCGCCAGCAGCCCCGCAGGAACCTACAATGAGCAGTTCTTC. The encoded protein is CASSPAGTYNEQFF.

This clone has just a few counts. V and J are TRBV5-1 and TRBJ2-7, with D maybe TRBD2 (5 bases). Trimming removed 4 bases from V and 2 bases from J, with 13 bases in between. The CDR3 totals 14 residues. Germline lookup yields CDR1 SGHRS and CDR2 YFSETQ. The CDR3 loop reads CASSRGRETYEQYF. CDR3 DNA: TGCGCCAGCAGCCGCGGCCGGGAAACCTACGAGCAGTACTTC.

This chain links TRBV15 with TRBJ2-7; D is undetermined. The CDR3 has 13 amino acids. Germline-derived CDR1 and CDR2 are LNHNV and YYDKDF (reference sequence). Trimming stripped 6 bases from V and 0 bases from J, with 9 bases between. In nucleotides, the CDR3 is TGTGCCACCAGGCTCGGTCACTCCTACGAGCAGTACTTC. Encoded protein: CATRLGHSYEQYF.